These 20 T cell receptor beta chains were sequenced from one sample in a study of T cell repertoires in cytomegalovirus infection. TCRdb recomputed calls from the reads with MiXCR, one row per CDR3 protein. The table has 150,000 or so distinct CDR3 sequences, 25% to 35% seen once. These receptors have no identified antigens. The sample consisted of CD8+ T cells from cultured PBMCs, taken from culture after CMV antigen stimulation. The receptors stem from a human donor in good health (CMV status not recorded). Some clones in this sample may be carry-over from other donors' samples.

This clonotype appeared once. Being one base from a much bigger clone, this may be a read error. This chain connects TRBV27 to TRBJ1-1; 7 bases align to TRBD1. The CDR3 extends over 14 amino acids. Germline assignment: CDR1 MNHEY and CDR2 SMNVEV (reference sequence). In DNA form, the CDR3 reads TGTGCCAGCAGTATAGACAGGGCGAACGCTGAAGCTTTCTTT. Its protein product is CASSIDRANAEAFF.

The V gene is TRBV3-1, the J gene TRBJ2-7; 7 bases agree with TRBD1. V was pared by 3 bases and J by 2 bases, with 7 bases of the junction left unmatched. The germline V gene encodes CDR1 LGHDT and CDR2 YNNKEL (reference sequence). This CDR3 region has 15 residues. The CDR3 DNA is TGTGCCAGCAGCCAGGCTCCGGGACAGCCCTACGAGCAGTACTTC. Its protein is CASSQAPGQPYEQYF.

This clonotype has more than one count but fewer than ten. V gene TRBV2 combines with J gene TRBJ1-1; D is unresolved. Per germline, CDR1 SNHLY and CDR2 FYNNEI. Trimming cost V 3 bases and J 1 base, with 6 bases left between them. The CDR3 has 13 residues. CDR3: CASSEWANTEAFF. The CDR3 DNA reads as TGTGCCAGCAGTGAGTGGGCGAACACTGAAGCTTTCTTT.

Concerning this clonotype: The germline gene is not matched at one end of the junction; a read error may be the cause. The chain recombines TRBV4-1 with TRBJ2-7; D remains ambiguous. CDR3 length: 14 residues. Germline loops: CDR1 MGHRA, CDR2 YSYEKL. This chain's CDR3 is CTSSQADESYEQYF. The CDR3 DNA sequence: TGCACCAGCAGCCAAGCAGATGAATCCTACGAGCAGTACTTC.

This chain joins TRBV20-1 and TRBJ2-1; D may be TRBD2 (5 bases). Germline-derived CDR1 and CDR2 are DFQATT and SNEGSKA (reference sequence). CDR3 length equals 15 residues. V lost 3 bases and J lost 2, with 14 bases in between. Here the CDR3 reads CSARERTLPYNEQFF. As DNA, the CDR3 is TGCAGTGCTAGGGAACGGACTCTACCCTACAATGAGCAGTTCTTC.

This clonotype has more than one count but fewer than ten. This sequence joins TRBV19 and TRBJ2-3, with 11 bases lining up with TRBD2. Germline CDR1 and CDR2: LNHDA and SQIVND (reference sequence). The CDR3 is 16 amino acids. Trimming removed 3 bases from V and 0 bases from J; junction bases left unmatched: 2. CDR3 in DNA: TGTGCCAGTAGTATTCGGACTAGCGGGAGCACAGATACGCAGTATTTT. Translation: CASSIRTSGSTDTQYF.

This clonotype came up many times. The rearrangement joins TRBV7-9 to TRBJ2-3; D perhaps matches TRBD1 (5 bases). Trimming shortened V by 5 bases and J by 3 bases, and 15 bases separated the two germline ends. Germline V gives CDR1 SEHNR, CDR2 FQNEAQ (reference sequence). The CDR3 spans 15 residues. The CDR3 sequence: CASSLTRDFTDTQYF. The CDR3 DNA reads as TGTGCCAGCAGCCTTACCAGGGATTTTACAGATACGCAGTATTTT. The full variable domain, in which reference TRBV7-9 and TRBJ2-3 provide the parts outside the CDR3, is DTGVSQNPRHKITKRGQNVTFRCDPISEHNRLYWYRQTLGQGPEFLTYFQNEAQLEKSRLLSDRFSAERPKGSFSTLEIQRTEQGDSAMYLCASSLTRDFTDTQYFGPGTRLTVL.

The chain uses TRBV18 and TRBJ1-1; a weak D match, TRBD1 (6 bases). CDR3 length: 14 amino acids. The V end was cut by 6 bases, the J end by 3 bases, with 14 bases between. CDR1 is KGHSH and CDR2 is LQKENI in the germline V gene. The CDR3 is CASSGEGGYTEAFF. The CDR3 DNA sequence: TGTGCCAGCTCCGGGGAAGGGGGATACACTGAAGCTTTCTTT.

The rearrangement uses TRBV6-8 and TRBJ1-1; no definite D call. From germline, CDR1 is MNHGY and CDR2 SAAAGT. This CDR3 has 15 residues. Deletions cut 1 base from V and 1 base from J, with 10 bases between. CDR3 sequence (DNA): TGTGCCAGCAGTTACTTCCCGGACCCGAACACTGAAGCTTTCTTT. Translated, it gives CASSYFPDPNTEAFF.

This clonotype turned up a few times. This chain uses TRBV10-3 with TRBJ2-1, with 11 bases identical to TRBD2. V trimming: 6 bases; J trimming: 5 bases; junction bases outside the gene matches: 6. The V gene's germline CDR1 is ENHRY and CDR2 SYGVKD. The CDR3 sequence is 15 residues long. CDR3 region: CAISTLAGVNNEQFF. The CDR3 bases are TGTGCCATCAGCACACTAGCGGGGGTAAACAATGAGCAGTTCTTC.

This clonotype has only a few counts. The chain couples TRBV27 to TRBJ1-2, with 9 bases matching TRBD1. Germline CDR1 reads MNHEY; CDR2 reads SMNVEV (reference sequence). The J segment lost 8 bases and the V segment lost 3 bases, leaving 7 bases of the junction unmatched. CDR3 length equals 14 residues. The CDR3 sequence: CASSFSGQGDGYTF. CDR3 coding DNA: TGTGCCAGCAGTTTCTCGGGACAGGGTGACGGCTACACCTTC.

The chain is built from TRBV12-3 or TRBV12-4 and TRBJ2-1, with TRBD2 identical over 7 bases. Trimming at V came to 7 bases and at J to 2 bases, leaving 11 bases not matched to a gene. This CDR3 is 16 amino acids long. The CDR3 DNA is TGTGCCAGCATCAAGGTGGGAGGGCGCGCCTACAATGAGCAGTTCTTC. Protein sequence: CASIKVGGRAYNEQFF.

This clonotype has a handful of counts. CDR3 loop: CASSYSRTGLEPQHF. In nucleotides, the CDR3 is TGTGCCAGCAGTTACAGCCGGACAGGGCTGGAGCCCCAGCATTTT. This sequence joins TRBV6-6 and TRBJ1-5, with 8 bases lining up with TRBD1. The CDR3 is 15 residues long. Looked up from germline, CDR1 is MNHNY and CDR2 is SVGAGI (reference sequence). V lost 2 bases to trimming and J lost 8 bases; unmatched junction nucleotides: 8.

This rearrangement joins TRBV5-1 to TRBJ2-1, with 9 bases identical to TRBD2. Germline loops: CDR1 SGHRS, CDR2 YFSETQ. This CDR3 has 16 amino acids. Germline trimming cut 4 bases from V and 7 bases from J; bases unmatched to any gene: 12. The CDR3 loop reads CASSREAGGPRNEQFF. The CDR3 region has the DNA TGCGCCAGCAGCCGAGAGGCGGGGGGGCCGAGGAATGAGCAGTTCTTC.

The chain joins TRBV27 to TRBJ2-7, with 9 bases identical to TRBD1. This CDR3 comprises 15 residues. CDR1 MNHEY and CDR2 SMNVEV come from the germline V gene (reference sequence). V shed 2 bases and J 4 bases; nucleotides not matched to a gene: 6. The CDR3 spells CASSLGDRDKYEQYF. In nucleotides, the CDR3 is TGTGCCAGCAGTTTAGGGGACAGGGACAAGTACGAGCAGTACTTC.

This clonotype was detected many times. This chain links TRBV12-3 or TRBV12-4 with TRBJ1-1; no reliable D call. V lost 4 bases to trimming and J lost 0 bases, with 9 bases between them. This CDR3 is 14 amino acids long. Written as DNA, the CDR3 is TGTGCCAGCAGTTGGGCGCCGGTGAACACTGAAGCTTTCTTT. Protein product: CASSWAPVNTEAFF.

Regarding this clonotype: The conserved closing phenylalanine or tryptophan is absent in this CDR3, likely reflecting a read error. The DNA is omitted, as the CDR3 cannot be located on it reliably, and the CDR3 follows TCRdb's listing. The CDR3 spells CASSLSAEEAQIRSI. The chain links TRBV5-1 to TRBJ2-3; the DNA was not used to check the table's D call, TRBD2. Germline V gene sequence: CDR1 SGHRS, CDR2 YFSETQ. The CDR3 is 15 amino acids in total, end residues counted.

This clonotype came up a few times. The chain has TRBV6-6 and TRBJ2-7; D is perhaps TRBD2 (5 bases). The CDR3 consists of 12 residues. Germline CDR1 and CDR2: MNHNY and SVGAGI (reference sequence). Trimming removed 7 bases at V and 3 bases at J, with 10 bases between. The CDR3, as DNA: TGTGCCAGCAACGGACTTAGCTACGAGCAGTACTTC. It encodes CASNGLSYEQYF.

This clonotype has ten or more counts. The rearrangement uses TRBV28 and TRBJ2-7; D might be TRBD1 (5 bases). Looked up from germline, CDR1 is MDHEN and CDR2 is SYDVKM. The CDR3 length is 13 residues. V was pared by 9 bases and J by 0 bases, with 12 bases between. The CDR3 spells CASEQGASYEQYF. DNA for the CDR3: TGTGCCAGTGAGCAGGGTGCCTCCTACGAGCAGTACTTC.

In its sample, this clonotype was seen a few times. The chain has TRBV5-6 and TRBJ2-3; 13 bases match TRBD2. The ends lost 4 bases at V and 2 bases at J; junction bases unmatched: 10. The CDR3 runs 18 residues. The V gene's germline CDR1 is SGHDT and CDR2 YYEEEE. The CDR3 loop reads CASSAWTSGGDYTDTQYF. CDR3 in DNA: TGTGCCAGCAGCGCCTGGACTAGCGGGGGAGACTACACAGATACGCAGTATTTT. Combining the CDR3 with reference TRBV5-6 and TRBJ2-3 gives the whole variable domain DAGVTQSPTHLIKTRGQQVTLRCSPKSGHDTVSWYQQALGQGPQFIFQYYEEEERQRGNFPDRFSGHQFPNYSSELNVNALLLGDSALYLCASSAWTSGGDYTDTQYFGPGTRLTVL.